Below, 2 T cell receptor beta chains from the same sample are listed, as sequenced in a study of HIV-infected patients and healthy controls (TCRdb year 2014). To prepare the library, 5' RACE was applied. For sequencing, an Illumina MiSeq was employed. Using fastp trimming at Q25 and MiXCR clonotype assembly, TCRdb reanalyzed the public sequencing data and kept in-frame beta chains. Entries that share a CDR3 protein sequence are merged under the most common genes and DNA. The sample records about 67,000 distinct CDR3 sequences, about 15% of which are singletons. The ten largest account for approximately 5% of the sample. The specimen sequenced was CD4+ T cells from blood. The source is a human donor in good health.

This clonotype was found many times. V gene TRBV3-1 combines with J gene TRBJ2-7, with 7 nucleotides matching TRBD2. The CDR3 is 14 residues long. Trimming at V came to 4 bases and at J to 2 bases, leaving 5 bases not matched to a gene. Germline CDR1 and CDR2: LGHDT and YNNKEL (reference sequence). Here the CDR3 reads CASSLAGTTYEQYF. The CDR3 region has the DNA TGTGCCAGCAGCCTAGCCGGGACTACCTACGAGCAGTACTTC.

The CDR3 reads CASSPGLDETQYF. In nucleotides, the CDR3 is TGTGCCAGCTCACCGGGACTAGATGAGACCCAGTACTTC. The rearrangement uses TRBV18 and TRBJ2-5; 8 positions match TRBD2. The ends lost 3 bases at V and 5 bases at J; junction bases unmatched: 2. CDR1 and CDR2 (germline): KGHSH, LQKENI. CDR3 length: 13 residues.